Below are 9 T cell receptor beta chains sequenced from a single sample in a study of T cell clusters in autoimmune cytopenias. TRB was amplified by touch-down multiplex PCR, primer pools A and B combined. TCRdb reanalyzed the multiplex PCR reads, giving one entry per CDR3 protein sequence and no DNA. The sample data list approximately 7,000 distinct CDR3 sequences. TRB was amplified from roughly 0.25 ug of peripheral blood genomic DNA per sample. Source material: peripheral blood. These receptors all come from a human donor with an autoimmune cytopenia or autoimmune hepatitis (not recorded which).

V gene TRBV20-1 combines with J gene TRBJ2-7; lacking DNA, the TRBD2 call made by TCRdb goes unchecked. Germline V CDR1 and CDR2: DFQATT, SNEGSKA (reference sequence). The CDR3 runs 15 residues. The CDR3 here is CSASSSGSTSGEQYF.

The chain uses TRBV20-1 and TRBJ1-2; TCRdb gives TRBD1 as the D gene, but with no DNA this cannot be confirmed. The CDR3 is 12 residues long. Germline CDR1 reads DFQATT; CDR2 reads SNEGSKA (reference sequence). CDR3 in amino acids: CSARRGSWGYTF.

The chain uses TRBV6-1 and TRBJ1-5; the TCRdb D gene call, TRBD1, has no DNA to confirm it. The length of the CDR3 is 14 residues. In germline, CDR1 is MNHNS, CDR2 SASEGT. CDR3 sequence reads: CASSEAGAGQPQHF.

The CDR3 is CASIQGNTGELFF. This rearrangement joins TRBV6-1 to TRBJ2-2; TCRdb proposes TRBD1, but this gene call is untestable without DNA. CDR3 length: 13 residues. From germline, CDR1 is MNHNS and CDR2 SASEGT.

This chain links TRBV5-8 with TRBJ2-4. The CDR3 runs to 15 residues. The germline V gene encodes CDR1 SGHTS and CDR2 YDEGEE. The CDR3 loop reads CASSLQVGAKNIQYF.

The chain recombines TRBV6-5 with TRBJ1-6; TCRdb reports TRBD1, a call that lacks DNA to check it against. CDR1 is MNHEY and CDR2 is SVGAGI in the germline V gene. The CDR3 extends over 17 amino acids. CDR3 region: CASSSRDRIFGGSPLHF.

The V and J genes are TRBV10-2 and TRBJ2-7. Germline values: CDR1 WSHSY, CDR2 SAAADI. The length of the CDR3 is 12 residues. CDR3 in amino acids: CASSESRYEQYF.

The J gene is TRBJ2-1, the V gene TRBV14; TCRdb lists TRBD1, though no DNA is available to test this call. The CDR3 loop spans 16 amino acids. Germline CDR1 is SGHDN and CDR2 is FVKESK. The CDR3 region is CASSQDRGHPSNEQFF. Filled out from reference TRBV14 and TRBJ2-1, the complete variable domain reads EAGVTQFPSHSVIEKGQTVTLRCDPISGHDNLYWYRRVMGKEIKFLLHFVKESKQDESGMPNNRFLAERTGGTYSTLKVQPAELEDSGVYFCASSQDRGHPSNEQFFGPGTRLTVL.

In terms of frequency, this clonotype is medium-sized. CDR3: CASSIRGGSSYEQYF. The genes are TRBV19 and TRBJ2-7; the D gene TCRdb calls, TRBD2, cannot be checked with no DNA. The CDR3 covers 15 residues. Germline loops: CDR1 LNHDA, CDR2 SQIVND (reference sequence).